A selection of T cell receptor beta chains follows, all from one sample in a study of control samples from healthy donors and cancer patients. Using immunoSEQ multiplex PCR, the repertoire was profiled, and TCRdb retains in-frame clones only, with some absent. The table records 85,000 to 95,000 clones, roughly four fifths of them present only once. The sequencing sample was made of blood. The receptor source for this set is a woman aged 60 to 75 in good health. The conserved cysteine and the conserved F or W are not part of the CDR3 here.

v_call: TRBV2
j_call: TRBJ2-3
cdr3_aa: ASNLAGATDTQY

v_call: TRBV19
j_call: TRBJ2-1
cdr3_aa: AVGWDEQF

v_call: TRBV5-1
j_call: TRBJ2-1
cdr3_aa: ASSLEAANYNEQF

v_call: TRBV7-9
j_call: TRBJ1-6
cdr3_aa: ASSLLGNNSPLH

v_call: TRBV11-2
j_call: TRBJ2-7
cdr3_aa: ASSYETGAYEQY

v_call: TRBV7-2
j_call: TRBJ2-3
cdr3_aa: ASSLARGPGTDTQY

v_call: TRBV18
j_call: TRBJ2-1
cdr3_aa: ASSPRRDWNEQF

v_call: TRBV5-1
j_call: TRBJ2-1
cdr3_aa: ASSLGTGKRNEQF

v_call: TRBV10-3
j_call: TRBJ2-2
cdr3_aa: AIRPLDRGGTGELF

v_call: TRBV4-1
j_call: TRBJ2-1
cdr3_aa: ASSPLRVNPYADEQF

v_call: TRBV19
j_call: TRBJ1-5
cdr3_aa: ASEPGDKNQPQH

v_call: TRBV6-5
j_call: TRBJ1-6
cdr3_aa: ASSFSGTEYNSPLH

v_call: TRBV28
j_call: TRBJ2-3
cdr3_aa: ASSPGTTPDTQY

v_call: TRBV19
j_call: TRBJ2-2
cdr3_aa: ASSIGTPTTGELF

v_call: TRBV18
j_call: TRBJ2-1
cdr3_aa: ASSPVWDSIRREQF

v_call: TRBV10-3
j_call: TRBJ1-6
cdr3_aa: AMSPEPDSPLH

v_call: TRBV19
j_call: TRBJ2-7
cdr3_aa: ASSIYDSPGSYEQY

v_call: TRBV5-1
j_call: TRBJ2-7
cdr3_aa: ASSPIQGREQY

v_call: TRBV14
j_call: TRBJ2-7
cdr3_aa: ASSSWSGSSRDEQY

v_call: TRBV14
j_call: TRBJ1-5
cdr3_aa: ASSQGQGPGWPQH

v_call: TRBV3-1/TRBV3-2
j_call: TRBJ2-7
cdr3_aa: ASSRQGIGQY